Shown below are 2 T cell receptor beta chains from a single sample sequenced in a study of blood T cell repertoires in COVID-19. Data came from immunoSEQ multiplex PCR; TCRdb stores just in-frame clones and leaves some out. The sample carries tens of thousands of clones, 75% to 90% recorded once. The source material was peripheral blood. These receptors all come from a human donor in a cohort sampled during active COVID-19.

The chain has TRBV4-1 and TRBJ1-5, with D tentatively TRBD1 (6 bases). The CDR3 has 15 residues. The germline CDR1 and CDR2 sequences are MGHRA and YSYEKL. V was clipped by 1 base and J by 7 bases, with 14 bases between them. CDR3 sequence (DNA): TGCGCCAGCAGCCAAGTCGGGGGGGGCAGGCAGCCCCAGCATTTT. Amino acid sequence: CASSQVGGGRQPQHF.

The chain couples TRBV28 to TRBJ1-2; 7 nucleotides line up with TRBD1. V was pared by 5 bases and J by 5 bases, with 5 bases of the junction left unmatched. CDR3 size: 13 residues. Germline assignment: CDR1 MDHEN and CDR2 SYDVKM. The CDR3 sequence: CASSQGGRYGYTF. CDR3 sequence (DNA): TGTGCCAGCAGTCAAGGGGGCCGGTATGGCTACACCTTC.